The rows below give T cell receptor beta chains drawn from one sample of a study of T cells in Graves' hyperthyroidism and ophthalmopathy. TCRdb called the multiplex PCR reads again in MiXCR, with one record for every CDR3 protein. The sample includes some 550,000 distinct CDR3 sequences, 20% of them seen just once. The sample taken for sequencing was blood. These receptors originate from a man aged 18 to 30 with Graves' hyperthyroidism. The CDR3 runs from the conserved cysteine through the conserved F or W. D genes are given only for firm matches. The size of a clone is reported for some rows only, either as once, few or many, or as a class for expanded clones.

j_call,clone_size,v_call,d_call,cdr3_nt,cdr3_aa
TRBJ2-2,NA,TRBV6-1,NA,TGTGCCAGCAGACCCCTAGCGCTGAACACCGGGGAGCTGTTTTTT,CASRPLALNTGELFF
TRBJ2-7,many,TRBV6-2/TRBV6-3,NA,TGTGCCAGCAGTGCGACATGGGGGGCCGAGCAGTACTTC,CASSATWGAEQYF
TRBJ2-5,few,TRBV19,TRBD2,TGTGCCAGTAGTCGGACTAGCGGGGTCCAAGAGACCCAGTACTTC,CASSRTSGVQETQYF
TRBJ1-2,NA,TRBV28,NA,TGTGCCAGCAGTTTATTGGACACGATCTATGGCTACACCTTC,CASSLLDTIYGYTF
TRBJ2-2,many,TRBV12-3/TRBV12-4,TRBD2,TGTGCCAGCAGATATTTCGGACTAGCGGGGGGGGAGCTGTTTTTT,CASRYFGLAGGELFF
TRBJ1-5,many,TRBV27,NA,TGTGCCAGCAGTTCCATCCGCCGGGGGTACGGGAATCAGCCCCAGCATTTT,CASSSIRRGYGNQPQHF
TRBJ2-7,many,TRBV7-8,NA,TGTGCCAGCAGCCCCGGGACCGACCTCTACGAGCAGTACTTC,CASSPGTDLYEQYF
TRBJ1-5,many,TRBV6-1,NA,TGTGCCAGCAGTGTAAGTTCAGGGATCAATCAGCCCCAGCATTTT,CASSVSSGINQPQHF
TRBJ2-3,NA,TRBV2,NA,TGTGCCAGCGGTCGCACACACCTACTGGATACGCAGTATTTT,CASGRTHLLDTQYF
TRBJ2-7,NA,TRBV11-1,NA,TGTGCCAGCAGCTTAGGGGGCGTCAAGGGGGAGCAGTACTTC,CASSLGGVKGEQYF
TRBJ1-5,many,TRBV7-8,NA,TGTGCCAGCAGCAAGGGGACACCTGATAGCAATCAGCCCCAGCATTTT,CASSKGTPDSNQPQHF
TRBJ1-1,many,TRBV15,NA,TGTGCCACCAGCAGAGATGGGGAGGGGAGGGGACCTGAAGCTTTCTTT,CATSRDGEGRGPEAFF
TRBJ2-7,many,TRBV12-3/TRBV12-4,TRBD2,TGTGCCAGCAGCCTGACTAGCGGACCCTACGAGCAGTACTTC,CASSLTSGPYEQYF
TRBJ2-5,NA,TRBV20-1,TRBD2,TGCAGTGCTCAAAGACTGAGAAGCGGGGGGCAAGAGACCCAGTACTTC,CSAQRLRSGGQETQYF
TRBJ1-1,NA,TRBV6-1,TRBD1,TGTGCCAGCAGTCAGTACGGGACAGCGAACACTGAAGCTTTCTTT,CASSQYGTANTEAFF
TRBJ1-2,many,TRBV10-2,NA,TGCGCCAGCAGTGGACAATATGGCTACACCTTC,CASSGQYGYTF
TRBJ1-1,many,TRBV2,NA,TGTGCCACCACAGTCTTAAACACTGAAGCTTTCTTT,CATTVLNTEAFF
TRBJ2-5,NA,TRBV27,NA,TGTGCCAGCAGTTTCCGCAATCCGGCGACAGTAACAGAGACCCAGTACTTC,CASSFRNPATVTETQYF
TRBJ1-1,many,TRBV19,TRBD1,TGTGCCAGTAGTCGTAACGAGGGACAGATCGCTGAAGCTTTCTTT,CASSRNEGQIAEAFF
TRBJ1-2,NA,TRBV27,NA,TGTGCCAGCAGTTTATATCCGGACAGCGACTATGGCTACACCTTC,CASSLYPDSDYGYTF
TRBJ2-5,many,TRBV24-1,NA,TGTGCCACCAGTGATTTTGCGGGACACAATCAAGAGACCCAGTACTTC,CATSDFAGHNQETQYF
TRBJ1-1,once,TRBV7-8,NA,TGTGCCAGCAGCTATGTGGGGGGGAACACTGAAGCTTTCTTT,CASSYVGGNTEAFF
TRBJ2-5,many,TRBV6-1,NA,TGTGCCAGCAAGAACACAGCGCAAGAGACCCAGTACTTC,CASKNTAQETQYF
TRBJ1-1,few,TRBV28,NA,TGTGCCAGCAGTGGGTCGGGGCGGGATCAAGCTTTCTTT,CASSGSGRDQAFF
TRBJ2-6,NA,TRBV6-5,NA,TGTGCCAGCAGTTACTCGAGTCGGCTATCTGGGGCCAACGTCCTGACTTTC,CASSYSSRLSGANVLTF
TRBJ1-2,NA,TRBV13,TRBD1,TGTGCCAGCAGCTCAGGACAGGTTCGAAGCTATGGCTACACCTTC,CASSSGQVRSYGYTF
TRBJ2-4,many,TRBV11-2,NA,TGTGCCAGTATTAAGGGGGGGCGCACTTGGATATTAGCCAAAAACATTCAGTACTTC,CASIKGGRTWILAKNIQYF
TRBJ1-1,many,TRBV6-2/TRBV6-3,NA,TGTGCCAGCAGCCCCTTGAGCTTTGGTGAAGCTTTCTTT,CASSPLSFGEAFF
TRBJ2-3,few,TRBV12-3/TRBV12-4,TRBD1,TGTGCCAGCAGTGGTATGGACAGGGACAGCACAGATACGCAGTATTTT,CASSGMDRDSTDTQYF
TRBJ2-2,many,TRBV5-1,NA,TGCGCCAGCAGCCCACGCGTTAGGGTGAACACCGGGGAGCTGTTTTTT,CASSPRVRVNTGELFF
TRBJ2-5,NA,TRBV28,NA,TGTGCCAGCAGTTCTACATGGGGGAGCGAGACCCAGTACTTC,CASSSTWGSETQYF
TRBJ2-7,NA,TRBV6-1,TRBD2,TGTGCCTCTGGCCTCACTAGCGGTGAGCAGTACTTC,CASGLTSGEQYF
TRBJ2-7,NA,TRBV19,NA,TGTGCCAGTAGTACCATTGGACCGGGCAGGGAGCAGTACTTC,CASSTIGPGREQYF
TRBJ2-7,many,TRBV11-1,NA,TGTGCCAGCAGCCTCGACAGGAGGGTCGAGCAGTACTTC,CASSLDRRVEQYF
TRBJ2-2,many,TRBV11-2,TRBD2,TGTGCCAGCAGTCCAGGACTAGCGGGGGCCGGTGGGGAGCTGTTTTTT,CASSPGLAGAGGELFF
TRBJ2-2,NA,TRBV7-2,NA,TGTGCCAGCAGCTTCACCAAGTCCGGGGAGCTGTTTTTT,CASSFTKSGELFF
TRBJ2-2,many,TRBV27,NA,TGTGCCAGCAGTTTTCAGGGGTACGGGGAGCTGTTTTTT,CASSFQGYGELFF
TRBJ2-7,NA,TRBV13,NA,TGTGCCAGCAGCAAACAGGACAGAGACTACGAGCAGTACTTC,CASSKQDRDYEQYF
TRBJ2-2,many,TRBV12-3/TRBV12-4,TRBD1,TGTGCCAGCAGGCAAACAGGGGACGGGACCGGGGAGCTGTTTTTT,CASRQTGDGTGELFF
TRBJ1-5,many,TRBV28,NA,TGTGCCAGCAGTCCACCTGGCAATCAGCCCCAGCATTTT,CASSPPGNQPQHF
TRBJ1-2,many,TRBV12-3/TRBV12-4,TRBD1,TGTGCCAGCAGTTTAGACAGGGGGCTTATCTATGGCTACACCTTC,CASSLDRGLIYGYTF
TRBJ1-1,few,TRBV13,TRBD1,TGTGCCAGCAGCCAGGGACAGCAAGAAGCTTTCTTT,CASSQGQQEAFF
TRBJ1-2,many,TRBV15,NA,TGTGCCGCCAGCAGAGATAAAACAGACTATGGCTACACCTTC,CAASRDKTDYGYTF
TRBJ2-5,few,TRBV6-2/TRBV6-3,NA,TGTGCCAGCACCGCCTTCACTGGAGAGACCCAGTACTTC,CASTAFTGETQYF
TRBJ2-7,NA,TRBV15,NA,TGTGCCACCAGCACAAGGGGCAGGGCCGACGAGCAGTACTTC,CATSTRGRADEQYF
TRBJ1-1,many,TRBV6-5,NA,TGTGCCAGCAGTTACTCGGTCAGGGTGGTTTATGCTTTCTTT,CASSYSVRVVYAFF
TRBJ1-6,many,TRBV15,NA,TGTGCCACCAGCAGAGATCGACTAGCAGGTTCACCCCTCCACTTT,CATSRDRLAGSPLHF
TRBJ2-7,many,TRBV2,TRBD2,TGTGCCAGCAGTCCTAGCGGGGGGATATACGAGCAGTACTTC,CASSPSGGIYEQYF
TRBJ1-2,many,TRBV19,TRBD1,TGTGCCAGTACCGCAAAGGGGGCCTATGGCTACACCTTC,CASTAKGAYGYTF
TRBJ2-2,many,TRBV10-3,NA,TGTGCCATACAAGCAGCGGCCGGGGAGCTGTTTTTT,CAIQAAAGELFF
TRBJ2-5,many,TRBV7-3,TRBD1,TGTGCCAGCAGCTACGACAGGGTTGAGACCCAGTACTTC,CASSYDRVETQYF
TRBJ1-5,NA,TRBV4-2,NA,TGTGCCAGCAGCCAAGAAAGGGGTGGGCAGCCCCAGCATTTT,CASSQERGGQPQHF
TRBJ2-5,many,TRBV12-5,NA,TGTGCTAGTGGTTCGGACTTACAAGAGACCCAGTACTTC,CASGSDLQETQYF
TRBJ2-5,few,TRBV3-1,NA,TGTGCCAGCAGCCAATTGGTAGTGATCCAAGAGACCCAGTACTTC,CASSQLVVIQETQYF
TRBJ1-1,NA,TRBV7-8,NA,TGTGCCAGCAGCTTACACATGGGGGTGAACACTGAAGCTTTCTTT,CASSLHMGVNTEAFF
TRBJ2-7,NA,TRBV6-5,TRBD2,TGTGCCAGCAGTTACGGACTAGGGACCGTCTCCTACGAGCAGTACTTC,CASSYGLGTVSYEQYF
TRBJ1-2,many,TRBV20-1,NA,TGCAGTACTTCCCTCAGGGAATCCTATGGCTACACCTTC,CSTSLRESYGYTF